This paragraph covers one TCR beta chain sequence. Its antigen is currently unknown. The same CDR3 can be traced to other DNA sequences in this sample. The data are from a study of cytomegalovirus exposure and HLA in healthy donors. Study-level findings and limits: The study flagged about 160 TCR beta chains as cytomegalovirus-associated.

With 5 bases removed from V and 5 bases from J, the gap between germline ends came to 9 bases. The length of the CDR3 is 12 residues. CDR1 is SEHNR, CDR2 FQNEAQ, per germline (reference sequence). PCR primers comprised 60 Vbeta and 13 Jbeta primers. TCRdb keeps only in-frame clones here, not all; method: immunoSEQ multiplex PCR. The sample has over 75,000 clones. The chain combines TRBV7-9 with TRBJ2-5, with D maybe TRBD2 (5 bases). The receptor's source is a man aged 45-60 years in good health and CMV-seronegative. The sample was PBMCs. CDR3 coding DNA: TGTGCCAGCAGCCCTCGAGGGGAGACCCAGTACTTC. Its protein is CASSPRGETQYF.